One and the same sample provided the 16 T cell receptor beta chains below, sequenced in a study of shared clonotypes between healthy human individuals (dated by TCRdb to the early 2020s). The library was prepared using the immunoSEQ multiplex PCR assay. In TCRdb, the immuneACCESS table is reduced to in-frame sequences with V and J assigned. These tables do not hold every clone; where another copy was compared, an unresolved V gene accounts for under half, and the others remain unexplained. Counted in this sample were roughly 2.2 million clones; 85% to 95% of them appeared once. Of the sample, about 0.36% falls within the top ten clones. Sequencing was done on a sample of naive CD4+ T cells from PBMCs. In light of the paper, this sample's cell subset or site label describes: CD45RA+ positively selected. The receptors derive from a man aged 18 to 35 in good health. Some clones in this sample may be carry-over from other donors' samples.

The V call is TRBV27, the J call TRBJ2-2, with 8 bases lining up with TRBD1. The CDR3 runs to 16 residues. CDR1 is MNHEY and CDR2 is SMNVEV in the germline V gene (reference sequence). The J segment lost 1 base and the V segment lost 5 bases, leaving 6 bases of the junction unmatched. In DNA, the CDR3 is TGTGCCAGCAGTAATATCGGGACAGGGAACACCGGGGAGCTGTTTTTT. It codes for CASSNIGTGNTGELFF.

As for this clone: The sample has other DNA sequences that encode this CDR3 too. J is TRBJ2-7 and V is TRBV5-4; TRBD2 matches at 7 bases. CDR1 SGHNT and CDR2 YYREEE come from the germline V gene (reference sequence). J lost 2 bases, V lost 4 bases, and 3 bases had no gene match. The CDR3 spans 13 residues. CDR3 DNA sequence: TGTGCCAGCAGCCCTAGCGGTACCTACGAGCAGTACTTC. Amino acid sequence: CASSPSGTYEQYF.

This rearrangement joins TRBV7-2 to TRBJ2-7; D not resolved. Germline V CDR1 and CDR2: SGHTA, FQGNSA. V dropped 2 bases and J dropped 4 bases, with 9 bases sitting between them. The CDR3 extends over 13 amino acids. The CDR3 protein is CASSLRQFYEQYF. In DNA, the CDR3 is TGTGCCAGCAGCTTAAGGCAGTTTTACGAGCAGTACTTC. The full variable domain, rest sourced from reference TRBV7-2 and TRBJ2-7, is GAGVSQSPSNKVTEKGKDVELRCDPISGHTALYWYRQSLGQGLEFLIYFQGNSAPDKSGLPSDRFSAERTGGSVSTLTIQRTQQEDSAVYLCASSLRQFYEQYFGPGTRLTVT.

V and J are TRBV7-9 and TRBJ2-7; the match to TRBD1 covers 7 bases. Per the germline V gene, CDR1 is SEHNR and CDR2 is FQNEAQ (reference sequence). V shed 3 bases and J 6 bases; nucleotides not matched to a gene: 2. The CDR3 runs to 12 residues. The CDR3 DNA sequence: TGTGCCAGCAGCTTCGGGACAGTCGAGCAGTACTTC. It encodes CASSFGTVEQYF.

V and J are TRBV7-3 and TRBJ2-7; perhaps TRBD2 as D (6 bases). Trimming left V 3 bases short and J 5 bases short, with 11 bases between. Germline V lookup: CDR1 SGHTA, CDR2 FQGTGA. The CDR3 covers 13 residues. The CDR3 here is CASSLRGSHEQYF. CDR3 nucleotide sequence: TGTGCCAGCAGCTTGCGGGGATCCCACGAGCAGTACTTC. Supplemented by reference TRBV7-3 and TRBJ2-7, the full variable domain reads GAGVSQTPSNKVTEKGKYVELRCDPISGHTALYWYRQSLGQGPEFLIYFQGTGAADDSGLPNDRFFAVRPEGSVSTLKIQRTERGDSAVYLCASSLRGSHEQYFGPGTRLTVT.

Note on this clone: The same CDR3 is also encoded by other DNA sequences in this sample. This sequence joins TRBV11-3 and TRBJ2-5; D tentatively reads TRBD1 or TRBD2 (5 bases each). V dropped 5 bases and J dropped 5 bases, with 15 bases sitting between them. The CDR3 runs 14 residues. Germline values: CDR1 SGHNT, CDR2 YENEEA. CDR3 region: CASSPSRGGETQYF. CDR3 bases: TGTGCCAGCAGCCCCTCGAGGGGCGGTGAGACCCAGTACTTC.

The V gene is TRBV27, the J gene TRBJ2-3, with D possibly being TRBD2 (6 bases). Trimming cost V 0 bases and J 8 bases, with 21 bases left between them. The CDR3 is 17 residues long. CDR1 MNHEY and CDR2 SMNVEV come from the germline V gene (reference sequence). CDR3: CASSLSLRGAKFGTQYF. In DNA form, the CDR3 reads TGTGCCAGCAGTTTATCGTTGCGGGGAGCCAAATTTGGTACGCAGTATTTT.

Comments on this clone: The same CDR3 also results from other DNA sequences found in this sample. The rearrangement uses TRBV5-4 and TRBJ2-7; TRBD2 aligns across 7 bases. Germline V gene data show CDR1 as SGHNT and CDR2 as YYREEE (reference sequence). The CDR3 contains 13 residues. The V gene end was trimmed by 0 bases and the J gene end by 5 bases; junction bases not matched to a gene: 2. For the CDR3, the DNA is TGTGCCAGCAGCTTGGCCGGGGGGAACGAGCAGTACTTC. This translates into CASSLAGGNEQYF.

The chain has TRBV28 and TRBJ1-4, with D possibly being TRBD1 (5 bases). The CDR3 is made up of 16 amino acids. Deletions cut 6 bases from V and 11 bases from J, with 25 bases between. Germline V gives CDR1 MDHEN, CDR2 SYDVKM. The CDR3 here is CASSQPATSMKGKLFF. In DNA form, the CDR3 reads TGTGCCAGCAGCCAACCGGCCACTTCAATGAAGGGGAAACTGTTTTTT.

The chain is built from TRBV7-2 and TRBJ2-7; 8 nucleotides match TRBD1. This CDR3 has 15 residues. The V and J ends lost 1 base and 4 bases, in that order; junction bases with no gene match: 6. Germline CDR1 reads SGHTA; CDR2 reads FQGNSA. The CDR3 sequence is CASSLVPTGDYEQYF. DNA of the CDR3: TGTGCCAGCAGCTTAGTGCCGACAGGGGATTACGAGCAGTACTTC.

The rearrangement links TRBV5-5 to TRBJ1-4; no firm D call. There are 12 residues in the CDR3. Trimming removed 1 base from V and 7 bases from J, with 5 bases in between. From germline, CDR1 is SGHKS and CDR2 YYEKEE (reference sequence). CDR3 residues: CASSLSGEKLFF. CDR3 sequence (DNA): TGTGCCAGCAGCTTGTCGGGTGAAAAACTGTTTTTT. Filled out from reference TRBV5-5 and TRBJ1-4, the complete variable domain reads DAGVTQSPTHLIKTRGQQVTLRCSPISGHKSVSWYQQVLGQGPQFIFQYYEKEERGRGNFPDRFSARQFPNYSSELNVNALLLGDSALYLCASSLSGEKLFFGSGTQLSVL.

CDR3 residues: CASSSGDQPGGYTF. CDR3 coding DNA: TGTGCCAGCAGCTCTGGGGACCAACCAGGTGGCTACACCTTC. This sequence joins TRBV5-4 and TRBJ1-2, with D possibly TRBD1 on 5 matching bases. Between the trimmed V and J ends, which lost 3 bases and 7 bases, there was a span of 16 bases. The CDR3 is made up of 14 amino acids. Germline loops: CDR1 SGHNT, CDR2 YYREEE (reference sequence).

The chain combines TRBV7-2 with TRBJ1-1; no reliable D call. Germline CDR1 reads SGHTA; CDR2 reads FQGNSA. Trimming stripped 2 bases from V and 11 bases from J, with 21 bases between. The CDR3 contains 15 residues. For the CDR3, the DNA is TGTGCCAGCAGCTTACGGTCTCTGGTCGGGGAAGCGGCTTTCTTT. The encoded protein is CASSLRSLVGEAAFF.

This clone occurred once. The chain recombines TRBV28 with TRBJ2-7; D is undetermined. This CDR3 has 15 amino acids. Germline assignment: CDR1 MDHEN and CDR2 SYDVKM. V shed 2 bases and J shed 0 bases, with 11 bases lying between them. The CDR3 DNA follows: TGTGCCAGCAGTTTAGGCGGCACCCCCTCCTACGAGCAGTACTTC. This sequence encodes CASSLGGTPSYEQYF.

The rearrangement uses TRBV9 and TRBJ1-2; a possible D gene is TRBD1 (5 bases). Between the trimmed V and J ends, which lost 5 bases and 5 bases, there was a span of 16 bases. This CDR3 region has 14 residues. In germline, CDR1 is SGDLS, CDR2 YYNGEE. The CDR3 DNA sequence: TGTGCCAGCAGTTCCCGGGACGGATCATATGGCTACACCTTC. It codes for CASSSRDGSYGYTF.

This chain links TRBV2 with TRBJ2-3; D may match TRBD1 or TRBD2 (5 bases each). V lost 5 bases, J lost 6 bases, and 12 bases lay in between. Germline V gene data show CDR1 as SNHLY and CDR2 as FYNNEI. The CDR3 consists of 13 residues. CDR3 in amino acids: CASSLGPWDTQYF. CDR3 in DNA: TGTGCCAGCAGTTTGGGACCCTGGGATACGCAGTATTTT.